These T cell receptor beta chains were read from a single sample in a study of T-cell reconstitution after alpha-beta-depleted transplantation in children. TCRdb ran MiXCR on the PCR reads and lists one entry per CDR3 protein. This sample yields a few hundred thousand distinct CDR3 sequences, of which around 25% are seen a single time; under 5.5% belongs to the top ten. The input for sequencing was PBMCs, mostly from graft donor cells, taken 360 days after TCRalphabeta/CD19-depleted stem cell transplant. These receptors all come from a female patient aged 2 to 10 who had a stem cell transplant for congenital amegakaryocytic thrombocytopenia, so the T cells may come from the graft donor. The CDR3 runs from the conserved cysteine through the conserved F or W. The D gene is left open where the match is weak. Some rows mark clone size as missing; the rest say once, few, many or name a class of expanded clone.

clone size: -
V gene: TRBV10-3
J gene: TRBJ2-7
D gene: TRBD1
CDR3 protein: CATKTGVEQYF
CDR3 DNA: TGTGCCACAAAGACAGGGGTCGAGCAGTACTTC

clone size: -
V gene: TRBV28
J gene: TRBJ2-7
D gene: TRBD1
CDR3 protein: CASSSRRQGHLYEQYF
CDR3 DNA: TGTGCCAGCAGTTCCAGGCGACAGGGGCATTTGTACGAGCAGTACTTC

clone size: -
V gene: TRBV20-1
J gene: TRBJ2-7
D gene: -
CDR3 protein: CSARMLGQYF
CDR3 DNA: TGCAGTGCTAGAATGTTGGGGCAGTACTTC

clone size: few
V gene: TRBV4-3
J gene: TRBJ2-1
D gene: TRBD2
CDR3 protein: CASSQLLAGGPGEQFF
CDR3 DNA: TGCGCCAGCAGCCAACTCCTAGCGGGAGGGCCGGGGGAGCAGTTCTTC

clone size: few
V gene: TRBV12-3/TRBV12-4
J gene: TRBJ1-3
D gene: -
CDR3 protein: CASSFRGGNSGNTIYF
CDR3 DNA: TGTGCCAGCAGTTTTCGGGGGGGGAACTCTGGAAACACCATATATTTT

clone size: few
V gene: TRBV5-1
J gene: TRBJ2-6
D gene: TRBD2
CDR3 protein: CASSLRTAGGSGANVLTF
CDR3 DNA: TGCGCCAGCAGCTTGCGAACCGCGGGAGGATCTGGGGCCAACGTCCTGACTTTC

clone size: -
V gene: TRBV5-1
J gene: TRBJ2-5
D gene: -
CDR3 protein: CASKGEVLGETQYF
CDR3 DNA: TGCGCCAGCAAGGGCGAAGTGTTAGGAGAGACCCAGTACTTC

clone size: few
V gene: TRBV5-1
J gene: TRBJ2-3
D gene: TRBD2
CDR3 protein: CASSLTPGLVPDTQYF
CDR3 DNA: TGCGCCAGCAGCTTGACCCCGGGACTAGTTCCAGATACGCAGTATTTT

clone size: few
V gene: TRBV3-1
J gene: TRBJ2-5
D gene: TRBD2
CDR3 protein: CASSQDLAGDQETQYF
CDR3 DNA: TGTGCCAGCAGCCAAGATCTAGCGGGGGATCAAGAGACCCAGTACTTC

clone size: -
V gene: TRBV4-1
J gene: TRBJ2-7
D gene: TRBD2
CDR3 protein: CASSQAAGSSYEQYF
CDR3 DNA: TGCGCCAGCAGCCAAGCAGCGGGAAGCTCCTACGAGCAGTACTTC

clone size: few
V gene: TRBV30
J gene: TRBJ1-1
D gene: -
CDR3 protein: CAWTKVVENTEAFF
CDR3 DNA: TGTGCCTGGACCAAGGTTGTAGAGAACACTGAAGCTTTCTTT

clone size: once
V gene: TRBV5-5
J gene: TRBJ2-7
D gene: -
CDR3 protein: CASSRELPPYEQYF
CDR3 DNA: TGTGCCAGCAGCCGAGAGTTACCGCCCTACGAGCAGTACTTC

clone size: many
V gene: TRBV12-3/TRBV12-4
J gene: TRBJ1-3
D gene: -
CDR3 protein: CATSYQARSGNTIYF
CDR3 DNA: TGTGCCACCAGCTACCAGGCGAGGAGTGGAAACACCATATATTTT

clone size: -
V gene: TRBV6-2/TRBV6-3
J gene: TRBJ2-1
D gene: TRBD2
CDR3 protein: CASSYHFDGLPGLAGEFNEQFF
CDR3 DNA: TGTGCCAGCAGTTACCATTTCGACGGCCTACCGGGACTAGCGGGAGAGTTTAATGAGCAGTTCTTC

clone size: few
V gene: TRBV20-1
J gene: TRBJ1-1
D gene: -
CDR3 protein: CSAGRATVAFF
CDR3 DNA: TGCAGTGCTGGCAGGGCCACTGTCGCTTTCTTT

clone size: many
V gene: TRBV9
J gene: TRBJ2-2
D gene: -
CDR3 protein: CASSAALVDTGELFF
CDR3 DNA: TGTGCCAGCAGCGCCGCGCTAGTTGACACCGGGGAGCTGTTTTTT

clone size: -
V gene: TRBV4-2
J gene: TRBJ2-1
D gene: TRBD2
CDR3 protein: CASSPMGGDYNEQFF
CDR3 DNA: TGTGCCAGCAGCCCCATGGGGGGGGATTACAATGAGCAGTTCTTC

clone size: -
V gene: TRBV7-9
J gene: TRBJ2-1
D gene: -
CDR3 protein: CASSLDISPISYNEQFF
CDR3 DNA: TGTGCCAGCAGCTTAGATATCTCACCTATTTCCTACAATGAGCAGTTCTTC

clone size: few
V gene: TRBV15
J gene: TRBJ2-5
D gene: -
CDR3 protein: CATSRPIRSGQYPGETQYF
CDR3 DNA: TGTGCCACCAGCAGACCGATCCGCAGTGGACAATACCCTGGGGAGACCCAGTACTTC

clone size: few
V gene: TRBV28
J gene: TRBJ2-3
D gene: TRBD1
CDR3 protein: CASRDDRGVSTDTQYF
CDR3 DNA: TGTGCCAGCAGAGACGACAGGGGCGTTTCGACAGATACGCAGTATTTT

clone size: -
V gene: TRBV10-3
J gene: TRBJ2-1
D gene: -
CDR3 protein: CAISTEISGSSYNEQFF
CDR3 DNA: TGTGCCATCAGCACAGAGATTAGCGGAAGCTCCTACAATGAGCAGTTCTTC

clone size: -
V gene: TRBV19
J gene: TRBJ2-1
D gene: TRBD2
CDR3 protein: CASSIVLGLAGANEQFF
CDR3 DNA: TGTGCCAGTAGTATAGTCTTAGGACTAGCGGGAGCCAATGAGCAGTTCTTC

clone size: -
V gene: TRBV12-3/TRBV12-4
J gene: TRBJ2-7
D gene: -
CDR3 protein: CASSSTAGRIYEQYF
CDR3 DNA: TGTGCCAGCAGTTCCACCGCGGGACGGATCTACGAGCAGTACTTC

clone size: few
V gene: TRBV12-3/TRBV12-4
J gene: TRBJ1-3
D gene: -
CDR3 protein: CASSLELPGPGITIYF
CDR3 DNA: TGTGCCAGCAGTTTAGAGCTGCCGGGCCCGGGGATCACCATATATTTT

clone size: -
V gene: TRBV4-3
J gene: TRBJ2-2
D gene: -
CDR3 protein: CASSQDRELFF
CDR3 DNA: TGCGCCAGCAGCCAAGACCGGGAGCTGTTTTTT

clone size: few
V gene: TRBV12-3/TRBV12-4
J gene: TRBJ2-1
D gene: TRBD2
CDR3 protein: CASSSAGSTSGGSGYNEQFF
CDR3 DNA: TGTGCCAGCAGTTCCGCCGGGTCAACTAGCGGGGGGAGCGGGTACAATGAGCAGTTCTTC

clone size: -
V gene: TRBV5-1
J gene: TRBJ1-1
D gene: -
CDR3 protein: CASSFSLATEAFF
CDR3 DNA: TGCGCCAGCAGCTTTTCTTTGGCTACTGAAGCTTTCTTT

clone size: many
V gene: TRBV12-3/TRBV12-4
J gene: TRBJ1-2
D gene: -
CDR3 protein: CASSFRTATNYGYTF
CDR3 DNA: TGTGCCAGCAGTTTCAGGACAGCCACTAACTATGGCTACACCTTC

clone size: -
V gene: TRBV7-2
J gene: TRBJ2-7
D gene: -
CDR3 protein: CASSLGVAKAYEQYF
CDR3 DNA: TGTGCCAGCAGCTTAGGGGTAGCAAAGGCCTACGAGCAGTACTTC

clone size: -
V gene: TRBV28
J gene: TRBJ2-1
D gene: TRBD2
CDR3 protein: CASRYPSGGYNEQFF
CDR3 DNA: TGTGCCAGCAGATACCCATCCGGGGGGTACAATGAGCAGTTCTTC

clone size: -
V gene: TRBV4-1
J gene: TRBJ2-7
D gene: -
CDR3 protein: CASSQGSGAGEQYF
CDR3 DNA: TGCGCCAGCAGCCAAGGGTCAGGGGCAGGGGAGCAGTACTTC

clone size: few
V gene: TRBV12-3/TRBV12-4
J gene: TRBJ2-7
D gene: TRBD2
CDR3 protein: CASSPRTSGGPKYF
CDR3 DNA: TGTGCCAGCAGCCCCAGGACTAGCGGGGGGCCGAAGTACTTC

clone size: -
V gene: TRBV9
J gene: TRBJ2-1
D gene: -
CDR3 protein: CASSVVNNEQFF
CDR3 DNA: TGTGCCAGCAGCGTAGTAAACAATGAGCAGTTCTTC

clone size: -
V gene: TRBV12-3/TRBV12-4
J gene: TRBJ1-4
D gene: TRBD1
CDR3 protein: CASRISRQGNEKLFF
CDR3 DNA: TGTGCCAGCAGGATCTCCCGACAGGGCAATGAAAAACTGTTTTTT

clone size: -
V gene: TRBV24-1
J gene: TRBJ1-1
D gene: -
CDR3 protein: CATSDSGRSEVFF
CDR3 DNA: TGTGCCACCAGTGATTCGGGCAGGTCTGAAGTTTTCTTT

clone size: once
V gene: TRBV7-7
J gene: TRBJ2-5
D gene: TRBD1
CDR3 protein: CASSPGQGPLQETQYF
CDR3 DNA: TGTGCCAGCAGCCCTGGACAGGGACCCCTCCAAGAGACCCAGTACTTC

clone size: -
V gene: TRBV12-3/TRBV12-4
J gene: TRBJ1-5
D gene: -
CDR3 protein: CASSFSGNQPQHF
CDR3 DNA: TGTGCCAGCAGTTTTTCTGGCAATCAGCCCCAGCATTTT

clone size: few
V gene: TRBV6-1
J gene: TRBJ1-1
D gene: -
CDR3 protein: CASSGMDSLNTEAFF
CDR3 DNA: TGTGCCAGCAGTGGGATGGACAGTTTGAACACTGAAGCTTTCTTT

clone size: few
V gene: TRBV4-3
J gene: TRBJ2-1
D gene: -
CDR3 protein: CASSQDGYSYNEQFF
CDR3 DNA: TGCGCCAGCAGCCAAGATGGGTACTCCTACAATGAGCAGTTCTTC

clone size: many
V gene: TRBV28
J gene: TRBJ1-5
D gene: -
CDR3 protein: CASSLRGQPQHF
CDR3 DNA: TGTGCCAGCAGTTTACGGGGCCAGCCCCAGCATTTT

clone size: -
V gene: TRBV4-2
J gene: TRBJ2-1
D gene: TRBD2
CDR3 protein: CASSPGTSGRRFNEQFF
CDR3 DNA: TGTGCCAGCAGCCCGGGGACTAGCGGGAGGAGGTTTAATGAGCAGTTCTTC

clone size: -
V gene: TRBV15
J gene: TRBJ2-7
D gene: -
CDR3 protein: CATSASRENIREQYF
CDR3 DNA: TGTGCCACCAGCGCATCCCGGGAAAACATACGCGAGCAGTACTTC

clone size: few
V gene: TRBV20-1
J gene: TRBJ2-3
D gene: -
CDR3 protein: CSAHLTGVDTQYF
CDR3 DNA: TGCAGTGCACACCTTACAGGCGTGGATACGCAGTATTTT

clone size: many
V gene: TRBV5-1
J gene: TRBJ2-1
D gene: -
CDR3 protein: CASSLAGETEQFF
CDR3 DNA: TGCGCCAGCAGCTTGGCCGGTGAAACCGAGCAGTTCTTC

clone size: many
V gene: TRBV7-8
J gene: TRBJ1-4
D gene: -
CDR3 protein: CASSSDSVNEKLFF
CDR3 DNA: TGTGCCAGCAGCTCGGACAGCGTTAATGAAAAACTGTTTTTT

clone size: -
V gene: TRBV7-2
J gene: TRBJ1-1
D gene: -
CDR3 protein: CASSLLTAEAFF
CDR3 DNA: TGTGCCAGCAGCTTACTCACAGCTGAAGCTTTCTTT

clone size: few
V gene: TRBV29-1
J gene: TRBJ2-1
D gene: TRBD1
CDR3 protein: CSVEGGTGANEQFF
CDR3 DNA: TGCAGCGTTGAAGGGGGGACAGGGGCTAATGAGCAGTTCTTC

clone size: -
V gene: TRBV20-1
J gene: TRBJ2-1
D gene: TRBD1
CDR3 protein: CSARDRGDRGSLWNEQFF
CDR3 DNA: TGCAGTGCTAGAGATCGAGGTGACAGGGGGTCTTTGTGGAATGAGCAGTTCTTC

clone size: few
V gene: TRBV20-1
J gene: TRBJ1-5
D gene: -
CDR3 protein: CSAVNRANAHQPQHF
CDR3 DNA: TGCAGTGCCGTGAACAGGGCCAATGCACATCAGCCCCAGCATTTT

clone size: once
V gene: TRBV28
J gene: TRBJ1-1
D gene: TRBD1
CDR3 protein: CAGQGAGRANTEAFF
CDR3 DNA: TGTGCCGGACAGGGGGCGGGAAGGGCGAACACTGAAGCTTTCTTT

clone size: few
V gene: TRBV7-9
J gene: TRBJ1-1
D gene: -
CDR3 protein: CASNLYQSGKTNTEAFF
CDR3 DNA: TGTGCCAGCAACCTATACCAGAGCGGGAAAACGAACACTGAAGCTTTCTTT

clone size: -
V gene: TRBV7-8
J gene: TRBJ2-1
D gene: -
CDR3 protein: CASSLDMGPSSYNEQFF
CDR3 DNA: TGTGCCAGCAGCTTAGATATGGGACCGAGCTCCTACAATGAGCAGTTCTTC

clone size: -
V gene: TRBV29-1
J gene: TRBJ2-7
D gene: TRBD1
CDR3 protein: CSVEDRAGEQYF
CDR3 DNA: TGCAGCGTTGAGGACAGGGCGGGGGAGCAGTACTTC

clone size: -
V gene: TRBV2
J gene: TRBJ1-1
D gene: -
CDR3 protein: CASRMGMNTEAFF
CDR3 DNA: TGTGCCAGCAGGATGGGAATGAACACTGAAGCTTTCTTT